The rows below give T cell receptor beta chains drawn from one sample of a study of blood T cell repertoires in COVID-19. The repertoire was sequenced with immunoSEQ multiplex PCR; TCRdb's copy has only in-frame clones and lacks some. The sample lists tens of thousands of clones; 75% to 85% were seen once. The sample consisted of peripheral blood. All receptors come from a human donor in a cohort sampled during active COVID-19. The CDR3 runs from the conserved cysteine through the conserved F or W. The D gene is left open where the match is weak. Some rows have no size entry. The others give once, few or many, or a class for an expanded clone.

D: NA
size: NA
J: TRBJ1-3
V: TRBV19
DNA: TGTGCCAGTAGCACCCGGGGTGCGGGTGGAAACACCATATATTTT
CDR3: CASSTRGAGGNTIYF

D: NA
size: NA
J: TRBJ2-7
V: TRBV6-5
DNA: TGTGCCAGCACCCGGAGTTCTTATTCCCACGAGCAGTACTTC
CDR3: CASTRSSYSHEQYF

D: NA
size: once
J: TRBJ2-6
V: TRBV7-2
DNA: TGTGCCAGCAGCCCCCCAGGTTCCGGGGCCAACGTCCTGACTTTC
CDR3: CASSPPGSGANVLTF

D: NA
size: NA
J: TRBJ1-5
V: TRBV2
DNA: TGTGCCAGCATCTCAGGGCCCAATCAGCCCCAGCATTTT
CDR3: CASISGPNQPQHF

D: TRBD1
size: few
J: TRBJ1-6
V: TRBV6-5
DNA: TGTGCCAGCAGTCGCGGGACAGATAATTCACCCCTCCACTTT
CDR3: CASSRGTDNSPLHF

D: TRBD2
size: NA
J: TRBJ2-1
V: TRBV11-3
DNA: TGTGCCAGCAGCTTAGGGACTAGCGTCTACAATGAGCAGTTCTTC
CDR3: CASSLGTSVYNEQFF

D: TRBD2
size: NA
J: TRBJ2-7
V: TRBV18
DNA: TGTGCCAGCTCACCACCCAGCGGGACTTCCTACGAGCAGTACTTC
CDR3: CASSPPSGTSYEQYF

D: TRBD2
size: NA
J: TRBJ2-7
V: TRBV7-2
DNA: TGTGCCAGCAGCCTCGGACTAGCGGCATACGAGCAGTACTTC
CDR3: CASSLGLAAYEQYF

D: NA
size: once
J: TRBJ2-2
V: TRBV18
DNA: TGTGCCAGCTCATCGTTTCCGCCTCCGGGAATAAACCCCGGGGAGCTGTTTTTT
CDR3: CASSSFPPPGINPGELFF

D: NA
size: NA
J: TRBJ1-1
V: TRBV28
DNA: TGTGCCAGCAGTTCCCCCTTGAACACTGAAGCTTTCTTT
CDR3: CASSSPLNTEAFF

D: NA
size: NA
J: TRBJ1-5
V: TRBV6-2/TRBV6-3
DNA: TGTGCCAGCAGCACAGGGAGGGATCAGCCCCAGCATTTT
CDR3: CASSTGRDQPQHF

D: NA
size: few
J: TRBJ1-5
V: TRBV20-1
DNA: TGCAGTGCTAGTCGCGGGGGCGTCAATCAGCCCCAGCATTTT
CDR3: CSASRGGVNQPQHF

D: TRBD2
size: once
J: TRBJ2-3
V: TRBV11-2
DNA: TGTGCCAGCAGCTTAGGGCTAGCGGGAGGCGGCACAGATACGCAGTATTTT
CDR3: CASSLGLAGGGTDTQYF

D: NA
size: few
J: TRBJ2-2
V: TRBV6-2/TRBV6-3
DNA: TGTGCCAGCAGTTACGAGGCGGTCGCGAACACCGGGGAGCTGTTTTTT
CDR3: CASSYEAVANTGELFF

D: NA
size: NA
J: TRBJ2-5
V: TRBV27
DNA: TGTGCCAGCAGTTTCGGGACAACTCAAGAGACCCAGTACTTC
CDR3: CASSFGTTQETQYF

D: TRBD2
size: NA
J: TRBJ2-7
V: TRBV3-1/TRBV3-2
DNA: TGTGCCAGCAGCCAAAGCGGGGCTCCCTACGAGCAGTACTTC
CDR3: CASSQSGAPYEQYF

D: NA
size: NA
J: TRBJ2-3
V: TRBV10-1
DNA: TGCGCCAGCAGTGAGTCTCGAGGAGGCGCAGATACGCAGTATTTT
CDR3: CASSESRGGADTQYF

D: NA
size: NA
J: TRBJ2-2
V: TRBV2
DNA: TGTGCCAGCAGTGGGGGACTGGGAGGGGAGCTGTTTTTT
CDR3: CASSGGLGGELFF

D: TRBD1
size: NA
J: TRBJ2-5
V: TRBV7-2
DNA: TGTGCCAGCAGCCCGAGCCCCGGACAGGACGGGGAGACCCAGTACTTC
CDR3: CASSPSPGQDGETQYF

D: TRBD1
size: NA
J: TRBJ1-4
V: TRBV4-3
DNA: TGCGCCAGCAGCCGAGGACAGGGGTCTAATGAAAAACTGTTTTTT
CDR3: CASSRGQGSNEKLFF

D: NA
size: NA
J: TRBJ2-3
V: TRBV5-1
DNA: TGCGCCAGCAGCCGATTAAGCAACACAGATACGCAGTATTTT
CDR3: CASSRLSNTDTQYF

D: TRBD1
size: few
J: TRBJ1-5
V: TRBV7-2
DNA: TGTGCCAGCAGCTTACTTACAGGGGATAGCAATCAGCCCCAGCATTTT
CDR3: CASSLLTGDSNQPQHF

D: NA
size: once
J: TRBJ2-7
V: TRBV6-2/TRBV6-3
DNA: TGTGCCAGCAGTTACTCGGGAACAGGGTTGTCGGACGAGCAGTACTTC
CDR3: CASSYSGTGLSDEQYF

D: NA
size: NA
J: TRBJ2-6
V: TRBV5-1
DNA: TGCGCCAGCAGGTTAGACAGTGGGGCTGGGGCCAACGTCCTGACTTTC
CDR3: CASRLDSGAGANVLTF

D: TRBD1
size: NA
J: TRBJ2-7
V: TRBV6-5
DNA: TGTGCCACCACGGACAGGGAGTTCTACGAGCAGTACTTC
CDR3: CATTDREFYEQYF

D: NA
size: NA
J: TRBJ1-1
V: TRBV30
DNA: TGTGCCTGGAGTGTAGTGTGGTGGCACAACACTGAAGCTTTCTTT
CDR3: CAWSVVWWHNTEAFF

D: TRBD1
size: NA
J: TRBJ1-2
V: TRBV5-1
DNA: TGCGCCAGCAGCTCGTCCGGGACAGGGGCCTTTGGCTACACCTTC
CDR3: CASSSSGTGAFGYTF

D: TRBD2
size: few
J: TRBJ2-3
V: TRBV6-5
DNA: TGTGCCAGCAGTAGGGACTACGGGAATACGCAGTATTTT
CDR3: CASSRDYGNTQYF

D: NA
size: NA
J: TRBJ1-3
V: TRBV5-1
DNA: TGCGCCAGCAGCCCCGGGAGGGGCACTGGAAACACCATATATTTT
CDR3: CASSPGRGTGNTIYF

D: NA
size: NA
J: TRBJ1-3
V: TRBV6-5
DNA: TGTGCCAGCAGAGAGACACCGACCGAAGGAAACACCATATATTTT
CDR3: CASRETPTEGNTIYF

D: NA
size: few
J: TRBJ1-5
V: TRBV30
DNA: TGTGCCTGGAGCCCTCAAACAGGGAACTATCAGCCCCAGCATTTT
CDR3: CAWSPQTGNYQPQHF

D: NA
size: NA
J: TRBJ2-7
V: TRBV20-1
DNA: TGCAGTGCTAGTATAGGTCGGGCCTACGAGCAGTACTTC
CDR3: CSASIGRAYEQYF

D: TRBD2
size: NA
J: TRBJ2-5
V: TRBV7-8
DNA: TGTGCCAGCAGCTTAGGAACGTACAGGGGACTAGCGGGGGCGATCCAAGAGACCCAGTACTTC
CDR3: CASSLGTYRGLAGAIQETQYF

D: TRBD2
size: few
J: TRBJ2-5
V: TRBV19
DNA: TGTGCCAGTAGTACCCTAGCGGACATATACGAGACCCAGTACTTC
CDR3: CASSTLADIYETQYF

D: TRBD2
size: NA
J: TRBJ2-5
V: TRBV27
DNA: TGTGCCAGCAGTTTATTAGCGGGAGTGACGGAGACCCAGTACTTC
CDR3: CASSLLAGVTETQYF

D: NA
size: NA
J: TRBJ2-3
V: TRBV11-1
DNA: TGTGCCAGCAGCCGAGGTCCCCCCAGCACAGATACGCAGTATTTT
CDR3: CASSRGPPSTDTQYF

D: TRBD1
size: NA
J: TRBJ1-6
V: TRBV2
DNA: TGTGCCAGCAGTGAAGACAGGGGCTCTAATAATTCACCCCTCCACTTT
CDR3: CASSEDRGSNNSPLHF

D: NA
size: NA
J: TRBJ2-7
V: TRBV4-1
DNA: TGCGCCAGCAGCCAGGTAGTATCGGGGAACGAGCAGTACTTC
CDR3: CASSQVVSGNEQYF

D: TRBD1
size: NA
J: TRBJ2-7
V: TRBV19
DNA: TGTGCCAGTAGTAACACCGGGACAGGCGCCTACGAGCAGTACTTC
CDR3: CASSNTGTGAYEQYF

D: NA
size: few
J: TRBJ2-1
V: TRBV9
DNA: TGTGCCAGCAGCCCTCAGGGAGCGGGTGTCTACAATGAGCAGTTCTTC
CDR3: CASSPQGAGVYNEQFF

D: NA
size: NA
J: TRBJ2-1
V: TRBV7-6
DNA: TGTGCCACGGGAGTCTCTTCCTACAATGAGCAGTTCTTC
CDR3: CATGVSSYNEQFF

D: TRBD1
size: few
J: TRBJ1-2
V: TRBV24-1
DNA: TGTGCCACCAGTGACCCCGGGACAGGGGGCGTCTATGGCTACACCTTC
CDR3: CATSDPGTGGVYGYTF